This passage covers 14 T cell receptor beta chains from one sample sequenced in a study of shared clonotypes between healthy human individuals. The protocol was immunoSEQ multiplex PCR, while the TCRdb copy is restricted to in-frame clones and leaves out a portion. The table lists around 750,000 clones, 74% of them singletons, with around 1.6% in the top ten. Input material: memory CD4+ T cells sorted from blood. The sample's subset: CD45RA-negative fraction. Every receptor here comes from a woman aged 25 to 45 in good health.

This chain uses TRBV7-7 with TRBJ2-5; tentative D call: TRBD1 (6 bases). Per the germline V gene, CDR1 is SSHAT and CDR2 is FNYEAQ (reference sequence). The CDR3 totals 16 residues. With 1 base removed from V and 4 bases from J, the gap between germline ends came to 16 bases. CDR3 sequence reads: CASSLGGGGGGETQYF. The CDR3 DNA reads TGTGCCAGCAGCTTAGGAGGGGGTGGAGGAGGAGAGACCCAGTACTTC. The full variable domain, completed using reference TRBV7-7 and TRBJ2-5, is GAGVSQSPRYKVTKRGQDVTLRCDPISSHATLYWYQQALGQGPEFLTYFNYEAQPDKSGLPSDRFSAERPEGSISTLTIQRTEQRDSAMYRCASSLGGGGGGETQYFGPGTRLLVL.

This chain joins TRBV5-1 and TRBJ1-2; D is unresolved. The CDR3 covers 15 residues. The germline CDR1 and CDR2 sequences are SGHRS and YFSETQ. The germline V and J ends were trimmed by 4 bases and 7 bases, with 20 bases remaining between them. Written as DNA, the CDR3 is TGCGCCAGCAGCAAGATTACCACGGGCCTCCGTGGCTACACCTTC. This translates into CASSKITTGLRGYTF. Filled out from reference TRBV5-1 and TRBJ1-2, the complete variable domain reads KAGVTQTPRYLIKTRGQQVTLSCSPISGHRSVSWYQQTPGQGLQFLFEYFSETQRNKGNFPGRFSGRQFSNSRSEMNVSTLELGDSALYLCASSKITTGLRGYTFGSGTRLTVV.

V usage is TRBV25-1 and J usage is TRBJ2-3; D may be TRBD1 (6 bases). This CDR3 spans 16 amino acids. Germline values: CDR1 MGHDK, CDR2 SYGVNS. V dropped 1 base and J dropped 2 bases, with 13 bases sitting between them. The CDR3, as DNA: TGTGCCAGCAGTGAATTATTCGGACAGAACACAGATACGCAGTATTTT. Translating it yields CASSELFGQNTDTQYF.

In the case of this clone: Within the sample, other DNA sequences also encode this same CDR3. The chain's CDR3 is CASSRGQGNEKLFF. The CDR3, as DNA: TGTGCCAGCAGCCGTGGACAGGGGAATGAAAAACTGTTTTTT. The chain employs TRBV7-2 and TRBJ1-4, with 9 bases aligning to TRBD1. Germline V CDR1 and CDR2: SGHTA, FQGNSA. The junction had 3 bases not matched to a gene; V was cut back by 5 bases and J by 5 bases. This CDR3 region has 14 residues.

The J gene is TRBJ1-3, the V gene TRBV2, with unresolved D. This CDR3 has 13 residues. Trimming took off 4 bases at V and 2 bases at J, with 6 bases between the two ends. Germline-derived CDR1 and CDR2 are SNHLY and FYNNEI. For the CDR3, the DNA is TGTGCCAGCAGTGCCCCCGCTGGAAACACCATATATTTT. It encodes CASSAPAGNTIYF.

The chain recombines TRBV7-2 with TRBJ1-6; the D is unclear. Trimming shortened V by 10 bases and J by 0 bases, and 16 bases separated the two germline ends. This CDR3 spans 16 amino acids. CDR1 and CDR2 from the germline V gene are SGHTA and FQGNSA. CDR3 DNA: TGTGCCATCCCCATCCATTCGGGCTCCTATAATTCACCCCTCCACTTT. The encoded protein is CAIPIHSGSYNSPLHF.

The chain carries TRBV5-1 and TRBJ2-5; 10 nucleotides align to TRBD2. Germline-derived CDR1 and CDR2 are SGHRS and YFSETQ. The CDR3 is 17 residues long. Germline trimming cut 1 base from V and 4 bases from J; bases unmatched to any gene: 10. The CDR3 nucleotides read TGCGCCAGCAGCTTGAATCCCGCTAGCGGGAGACGAGAGACCCAGTACTTC. It yields the protein CASSLNPASGRRETQYF.

The J gene is TRBJ2-2, the V gene TRBV7-9; 11 bases match TRBD2. After removal of 5 bases from V and 5 bases from J, the junction contained 7 bases not matched to a gene. Germline lookup yields CDR1 SEHNR and CDR2 FQNEAQ (reference sequence). CDR3 length: 16 residues. The CDR3 loop reads CASSRIAGGDTGELFF. CDR3 in DNA: TGTGCCAGCAGCCGAATAGCGGGAGGGGATACCGGGGAGCTGTTTTTT. Full variable domain (outside the CDR3, taken from reference TRBV7-9 and TRBJ2-2): DTGVSQNPRHKITKRGQNVTFRCDPISEHNRLYWYRQTLGQGPEFLTYFQNEAQLEKSRLLSDRFSAERPKGSFSTLEIQRTEQGDSAMYLCASSRIAGGDTGELFFGEGSRLTVL.

This rearrangement joins TRBV28 to TRBJ2-5; possibly TRBD2 for D (6 bases). Germline V CDR1 and CDR2: MDHEN, SYDVKM. The CDR3 is 15 residues long. V gave up 2 bases and J gave up 4 bases, with 14 bases separating them. The CDR3 loop reads CASSLGGSVRETQYF. CDR3 DNA: TGTGCCAGCAGTTTAGGAGGGAGCGTCAGAGAGACCCAGTACTTC.

This sequence joins TRBV15 and TRBJ2-1; no clear D. The CDR3 runs to 16 residues. Per germline, CDR1 LNHNV and CDR2 YYDKDF (reference sequence). The germline V and J ends were trimmed by 3 bases and 4 bases, with 16 bases remaining between them. In nucleotides, the CDR3 is TGTGCCACCAGCAGTCGTCATGTGGCAGGATACAATGAGCAGTTCTTC. Amino acid sequence: CATSSRHVAGYNEQFF.

The J gene is TRBJ2-1, the V gene TRBV30; either TRBD1 or TRBD2 may supply D (6 bases each). Germline CDR1 is GTSNPN and CDR2 is SVGIG (reference sequence). The V end was cut by 4 bases, the J end by 9 bases, with 16 bases between. There are 13 residues in the CDR3. The CDR3: CAWNNRAGGEQFF. The CDR3 DNA reads as TGTGCCTGGAACAACAGGGCCGGGGGTGAGCAGTTCTTC.

The J gene is TRBJ2-2, the V gene TRBV5-1; D remains unclear. Deletions cut 7 bases from V and 0 bases from J, with 13 bases between. CDR1 SGHRS and CDR2 YFSETQ come from the germline V gene. The CDR3 contains 15 residues. CDR3 DNA: TGCGCCAGCGGAACTGGCGGATCGAACACCGGGGAGCTGTTTTTT. It yields the protein CASGTGGSNTGELFF.

The CDR3 reads CAISEGQGRYEQYF. The CDR3 DNA follows: TGTGCCATCAGTGAAGGACAGGGGCGCTACGAGCAGTACTTC. The gene calls are TRBV10-3 and TRBJ2-7, with 9 positions matching TRBD1. V lost 3 bases and J lost 3; bases outside the gene matches: 3. The CDR3 is made up of 14 amino acids. The germline gives CDR1 ENHRY, CDR2 SYGVKD.

The chain joins TRBV5-1 to TRBJ2-6, with unresolved D. In germline, CDR1 is SGHRS, CDR2 YFSETQ. V lost 0 bases and J 0 bases, leaving 10 bases between the germline ends. The CDR3 sequence is 17 residues long. CDR3 sequence reads: CASSLAMLSSGANVLTF. DNA of the CDR3: TGCGCCAGCAGCTTGGCCATGCTATCCTCTGGGGCCAACGTCCTGACTTTC.